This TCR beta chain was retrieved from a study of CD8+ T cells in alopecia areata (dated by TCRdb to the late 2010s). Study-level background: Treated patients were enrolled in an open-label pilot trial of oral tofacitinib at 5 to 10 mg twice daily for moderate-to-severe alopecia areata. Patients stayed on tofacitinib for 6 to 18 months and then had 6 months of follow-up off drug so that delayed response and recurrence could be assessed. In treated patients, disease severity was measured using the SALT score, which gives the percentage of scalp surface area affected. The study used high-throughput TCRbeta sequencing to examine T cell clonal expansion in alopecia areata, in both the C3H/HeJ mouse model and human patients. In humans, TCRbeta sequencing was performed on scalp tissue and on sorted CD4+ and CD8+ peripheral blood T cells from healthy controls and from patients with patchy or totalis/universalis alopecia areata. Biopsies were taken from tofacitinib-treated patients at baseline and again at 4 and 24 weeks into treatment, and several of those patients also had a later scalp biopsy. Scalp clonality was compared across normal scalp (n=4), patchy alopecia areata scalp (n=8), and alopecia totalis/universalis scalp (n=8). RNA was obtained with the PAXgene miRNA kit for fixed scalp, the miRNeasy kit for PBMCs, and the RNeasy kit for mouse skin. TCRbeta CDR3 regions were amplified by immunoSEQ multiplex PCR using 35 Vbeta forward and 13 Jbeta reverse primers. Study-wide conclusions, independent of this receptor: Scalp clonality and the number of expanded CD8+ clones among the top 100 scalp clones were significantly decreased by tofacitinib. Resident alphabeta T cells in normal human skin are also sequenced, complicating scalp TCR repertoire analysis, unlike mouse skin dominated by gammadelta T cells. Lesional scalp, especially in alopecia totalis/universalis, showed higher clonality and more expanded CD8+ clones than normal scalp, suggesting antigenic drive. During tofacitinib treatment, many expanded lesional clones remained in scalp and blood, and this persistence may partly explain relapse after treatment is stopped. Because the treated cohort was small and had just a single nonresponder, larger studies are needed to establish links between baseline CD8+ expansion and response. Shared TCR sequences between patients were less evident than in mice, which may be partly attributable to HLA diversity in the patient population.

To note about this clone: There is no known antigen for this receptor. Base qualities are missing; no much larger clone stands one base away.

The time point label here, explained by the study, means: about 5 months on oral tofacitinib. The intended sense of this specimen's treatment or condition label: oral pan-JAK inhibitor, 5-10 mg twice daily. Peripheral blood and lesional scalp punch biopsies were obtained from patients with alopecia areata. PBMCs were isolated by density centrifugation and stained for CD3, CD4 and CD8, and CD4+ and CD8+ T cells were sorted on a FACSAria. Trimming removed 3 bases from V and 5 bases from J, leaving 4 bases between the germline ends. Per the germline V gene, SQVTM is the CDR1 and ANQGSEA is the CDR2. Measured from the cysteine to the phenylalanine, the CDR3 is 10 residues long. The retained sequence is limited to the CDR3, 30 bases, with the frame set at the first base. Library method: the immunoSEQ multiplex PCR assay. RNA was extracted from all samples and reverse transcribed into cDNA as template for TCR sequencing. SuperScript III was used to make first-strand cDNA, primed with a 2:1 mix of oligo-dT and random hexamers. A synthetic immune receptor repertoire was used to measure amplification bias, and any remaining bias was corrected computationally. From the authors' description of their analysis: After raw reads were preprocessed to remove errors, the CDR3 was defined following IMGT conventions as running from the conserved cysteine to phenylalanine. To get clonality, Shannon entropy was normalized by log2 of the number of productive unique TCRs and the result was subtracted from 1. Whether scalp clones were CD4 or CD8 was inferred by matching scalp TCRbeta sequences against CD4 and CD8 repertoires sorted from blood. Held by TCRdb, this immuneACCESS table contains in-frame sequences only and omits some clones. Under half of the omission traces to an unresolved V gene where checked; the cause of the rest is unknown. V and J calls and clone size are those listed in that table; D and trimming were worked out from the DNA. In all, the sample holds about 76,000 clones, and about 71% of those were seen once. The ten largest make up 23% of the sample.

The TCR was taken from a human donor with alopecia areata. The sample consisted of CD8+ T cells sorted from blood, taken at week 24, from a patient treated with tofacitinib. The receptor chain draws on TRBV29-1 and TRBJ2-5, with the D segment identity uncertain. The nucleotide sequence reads TGCAGCGTTGATTTGGAGACCCAGTACTTC. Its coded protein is CSVDLETQYF. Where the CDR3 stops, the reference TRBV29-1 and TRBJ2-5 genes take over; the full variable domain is SAVISQKPSRDICQRGTSLTIQCQVDSQVTMMFWYRQQPGQSLTLIATANQGSEATYESGFVIDKFPISRPNLTFSTLTVSNMSPEDSSIYLCSVDLETQYFGPGTRLLVL.